This T cell receptor beta chain stems from a study of monozygotic twins with inflammatory bowel disease. No DNA is given; TCRdb re-called the 5' RACE reads and lists each CDR3 protein once. This table holds 400,000 to 500,000 distinct CDR3 sequences. Per the germline V gene, CDR1 is SGHNT and CDR2 is YYREEE (reference sequence). There are 12 residues in the CDR3. The chain couples TRBV5-4 to TRBJ2-4; TCRdb lists TRBD1, though no DNA is available to test this call. Sample: blood. The clonotype originates from a human donor with ulcerative colitis or Crohn's disease, or a healthy co-twin of an affected twin (not recorded which). CDR3 amino acids: CASGGDSNIQYF.